Described below is a single TCR beta chain sequence and its context. Its antigen is undetermined. The sample belongs to a study of somatic mutations in cytotoxic T cells in rheumatoid arthritis. General study points: The study found that the largest CD8+ clone exceeded 20% of CD8+ cells in about an eighth of the 65 patients.

The repertoire was sequenced with immunoSEQ multiplex PCR; TCRdb's copy has only in-frame clones and lacks some. In the table there are about 18,000 clones, roughly 87% of which are singletons. V gave up 5 bases and J gave up 2 bases, with 12 bases separating them. Germline V gene sequence: CDR1 WSHSY, CDR2 SAAADI. The CDR3 consists of 14 residues. Sequencing was performed on CD8+ T cells sorted from blood. The genes are TRBV10-2 and TRBJ1-1, with no clear D. This sequence was found in a woman aged 50 to 60 in good health. CDR3 residues: CASSPGYSNTEAFF. The DNA for the CDR3 is TGCGCCAGCAGTCCGGGGTATTCCAACACTGAAGCTTTCTTT.